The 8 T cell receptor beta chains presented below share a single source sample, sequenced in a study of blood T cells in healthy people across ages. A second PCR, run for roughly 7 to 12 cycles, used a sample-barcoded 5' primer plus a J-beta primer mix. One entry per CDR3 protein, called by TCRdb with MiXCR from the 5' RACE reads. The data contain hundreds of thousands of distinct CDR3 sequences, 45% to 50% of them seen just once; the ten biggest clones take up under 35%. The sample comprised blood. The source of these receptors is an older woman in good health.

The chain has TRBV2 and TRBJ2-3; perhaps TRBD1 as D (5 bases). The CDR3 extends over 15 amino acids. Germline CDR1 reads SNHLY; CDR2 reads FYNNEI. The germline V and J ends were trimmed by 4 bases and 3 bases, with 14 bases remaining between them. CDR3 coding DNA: TGTGCCAGCAGTGTCGGACAAAAGGTGACAGATACGCAGTATTTT. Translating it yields CASSVGQKVTDTQYF.

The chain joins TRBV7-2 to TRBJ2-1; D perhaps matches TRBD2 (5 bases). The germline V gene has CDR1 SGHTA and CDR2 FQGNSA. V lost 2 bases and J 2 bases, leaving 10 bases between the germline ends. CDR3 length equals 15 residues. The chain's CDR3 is CASSLNSGTYNEQFF. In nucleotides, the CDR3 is TGTGCCAGCAGCTTAAACAGCGGAACCTACAATGAGCAGTTCTTC.

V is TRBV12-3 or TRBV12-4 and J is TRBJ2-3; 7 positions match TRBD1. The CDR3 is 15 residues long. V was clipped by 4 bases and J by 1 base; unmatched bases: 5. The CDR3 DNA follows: TGTGCCAGCAGTTGGGCCCAGGGGGGCACAGATACGCAGTATTTT. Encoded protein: CASSWAQGGTDTQYF.

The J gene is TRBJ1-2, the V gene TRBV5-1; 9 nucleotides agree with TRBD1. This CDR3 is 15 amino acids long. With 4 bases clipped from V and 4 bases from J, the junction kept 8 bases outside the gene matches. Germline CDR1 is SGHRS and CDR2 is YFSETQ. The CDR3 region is CASSQGQGTVYGYTF. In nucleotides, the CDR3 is TGCGCCAGCAGCCAGGGACAGGGAACCGTCTATGGCTACACCTTC.

The CDR3 loop reads CASSRSSETQYF. CDR3 DNA sequence: TGTGCCAGCAGTCGCTCCTCGGAGACCCAGTACTTC. The J gene is TRBJ2-5, the V gene TRBV6-5; no reliable D call. Trimming pared 5 bases from V and 5 bases from J, leaving 9 bases between. This CDR3 has 12 amino acids. CDR1 is MNHEY and CDR2 is SVGAGI in the germline V gene.

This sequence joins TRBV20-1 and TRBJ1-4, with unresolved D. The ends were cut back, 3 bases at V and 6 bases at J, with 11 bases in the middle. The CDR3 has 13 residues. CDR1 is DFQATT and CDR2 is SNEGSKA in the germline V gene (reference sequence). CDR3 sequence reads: CSARGSGDEKLFF. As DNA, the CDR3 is TGCAGTGCTAGGGGCTCAGGAGATGAAAAACTGTTTTTT.

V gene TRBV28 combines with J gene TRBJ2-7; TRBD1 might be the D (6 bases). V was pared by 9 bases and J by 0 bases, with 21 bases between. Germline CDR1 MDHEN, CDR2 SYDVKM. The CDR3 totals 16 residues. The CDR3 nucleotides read TGTGCCAGAAGCTCTCTACTTCGGACAGCCTCCTACGAGCAGTACTTC. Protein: CARSSLLRTASYEQYF.

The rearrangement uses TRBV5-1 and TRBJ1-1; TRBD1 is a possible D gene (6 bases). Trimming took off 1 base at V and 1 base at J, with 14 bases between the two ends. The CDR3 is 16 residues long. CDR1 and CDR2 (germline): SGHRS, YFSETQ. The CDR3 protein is CASSLLSRGANTEAFF. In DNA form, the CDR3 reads TGCGCCAGCAGCTTGCTTTCCAGGGGTGCGAACACTGAAGCTTTCTTT.